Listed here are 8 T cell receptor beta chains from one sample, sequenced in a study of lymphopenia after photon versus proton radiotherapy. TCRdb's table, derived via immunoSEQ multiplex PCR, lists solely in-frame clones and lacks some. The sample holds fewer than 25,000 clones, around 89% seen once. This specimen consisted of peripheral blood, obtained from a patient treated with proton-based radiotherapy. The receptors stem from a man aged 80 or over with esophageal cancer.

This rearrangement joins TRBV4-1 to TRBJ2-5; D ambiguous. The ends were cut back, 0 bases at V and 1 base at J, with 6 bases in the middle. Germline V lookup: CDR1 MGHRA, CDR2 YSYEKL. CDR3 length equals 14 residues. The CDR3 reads CASSQERSQETQYF. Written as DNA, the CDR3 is TGCGCCAGCAGCCAAGAACGTTCCCAAGAGACCCAGTACTTC.

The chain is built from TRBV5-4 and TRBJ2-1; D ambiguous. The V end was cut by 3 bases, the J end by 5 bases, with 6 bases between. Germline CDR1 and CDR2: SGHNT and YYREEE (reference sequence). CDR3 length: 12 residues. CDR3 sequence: CASSYANNEQFF. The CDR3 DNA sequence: TGTGCCAGCAGCTATGCCAACAATGAGCAGTTCTTC.

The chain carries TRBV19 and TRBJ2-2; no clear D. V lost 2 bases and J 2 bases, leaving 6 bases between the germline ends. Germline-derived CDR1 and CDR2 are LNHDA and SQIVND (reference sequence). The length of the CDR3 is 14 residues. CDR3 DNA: TGTGCCAGTAGTATAAGGGCCAACACCGGGGAGCTGTTTTTT. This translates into CASSIRANTGELFF.

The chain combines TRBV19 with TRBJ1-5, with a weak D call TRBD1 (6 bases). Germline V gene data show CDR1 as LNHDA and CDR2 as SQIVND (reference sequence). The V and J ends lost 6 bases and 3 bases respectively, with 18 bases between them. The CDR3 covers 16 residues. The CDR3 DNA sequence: TGTGCCAGTAGACGATGGGAGTTGGGGGCCAATCAGCCCCAGCATTTT. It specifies CASRRWELGANQPQHF.

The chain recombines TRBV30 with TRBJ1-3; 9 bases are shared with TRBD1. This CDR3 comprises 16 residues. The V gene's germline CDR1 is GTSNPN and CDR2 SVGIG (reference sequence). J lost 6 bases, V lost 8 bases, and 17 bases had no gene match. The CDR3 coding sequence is TGTGCCATGGGCAAACCTCCGGGACAGGGATTAAACACCATATATTTT. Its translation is CAMGKPPGQGLNTIYF.

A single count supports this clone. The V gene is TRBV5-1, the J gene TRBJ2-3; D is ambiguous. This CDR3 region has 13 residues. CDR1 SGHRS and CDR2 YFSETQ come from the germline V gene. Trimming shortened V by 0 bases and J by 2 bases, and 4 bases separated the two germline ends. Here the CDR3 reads CASSLVPTDTQYF. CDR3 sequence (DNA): TGCGCCAGCAGCTTGGTCCCCACAGATACGCAGTATTTT.

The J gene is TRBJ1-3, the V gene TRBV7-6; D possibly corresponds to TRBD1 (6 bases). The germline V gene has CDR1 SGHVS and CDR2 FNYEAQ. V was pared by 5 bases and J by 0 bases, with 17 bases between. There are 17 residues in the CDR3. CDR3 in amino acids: CASSPTDSYSSGNTIYF. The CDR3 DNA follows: TGTGCCAGCAGCCCAACGGACAGTTACAGCTCTGGAAACACCATATATTTT. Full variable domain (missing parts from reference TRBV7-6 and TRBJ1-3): GAGVSQSPRYKVTKRGQDVALRCDPISGHVSLYWYRQALGQGPEFLTYFNYEAQQDKSGLPNDRFSAERPEGSISTLTIQRTEQRDSAMYRCASSPTDSYSSGNTIYFGEGSWLTVV.

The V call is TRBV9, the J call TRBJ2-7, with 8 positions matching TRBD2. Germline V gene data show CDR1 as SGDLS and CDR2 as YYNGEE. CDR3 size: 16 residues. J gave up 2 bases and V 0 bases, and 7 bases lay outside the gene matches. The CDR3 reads CASSVGVLAAPYEQYF. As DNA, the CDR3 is TGTGCCAGCAGCGTAGGTGTACTAGCGGCTCCCTACGAGCAGTACTTC.